This record covers a single TCR beta chain. Original handling: The authors estimated nucleated cell counts from reference gene primer amplification. Assay used: immunoSEQ multiplex PCR; TCRdb lists only in-frame clones, some missing. V, J and clone size are taken as reported in that table, and D and trimming were inferred from the DNA itself. The data show 300,000 to 400,000 clones, 85% seen once. This record belongs to a study of blood T cell repertoires in COVID-19. Overall study: PBMCs, B-cell-depleted T cells, or T cells were the source of the cDNA or gDNA that made up the material.

Exposed enrollees had met someone with a PCR-confirmed or clinician-diagnosed COVID-19 case at some point within the 2 weeks before study entry. Trimming left V 3 bases short and J 3 bases short, with 15 bases between. The germline V gene encodes CDR1 DFQATT and CDR2 SNEGSKA (reference sequence). The CDR3 is 15 residues long. Sequencing used PBMCs or T cells enriched from blood (not recorded which). This chain uses TRBV20-1 with TRBJ2-4, with D maybe TRBD2 (5 bases). This clonotype was sampled from a young woman who had been exposed to COVID-19. CDR3 region: CSASNPGKVKNIQYF. The CDR3 DNA reads as TGCAGTGCTAGTAATCCCGGGAAGGTCAAAAACATTCAGTACTTC.